This entry lists 17 T cell receptor beta chains sequenced from one sample in a study of CD8 T cells in ankylosing spondylitis. Each CDR3 protein is one row after TCRdb ran MiXCR on the 5' RACE reads. The sample holds around 150,000 distinct CDR3 sequences, 18% seen once. Sequencing was carried out using blood, either unsorted or a sorted T cell fraction (not recorded which). All receptors derive from a male donor with ankylosing spondylitis or in good health (not recorded which).

This rearrangement joins TRBV7-8 to TRBJ2-7; D is unresolved. V lost 3 bases to trimming and J lost 0 bases, with 3 bases between them. Germline CDR1 and CDR2: SGHVS and FQNEAQ. This CDR3 spans 12 amino acids. CDR3 nucleotide sequence: TGTGCCAGCAGCTTCGCCTCCTACGAGCAGTACTTC. Its translation: CASSFASYEQYF.

This clonotype was observed a few times. The chain employs TRBV7-6 and TRBJ1-4; D unresolved. The CDR3 covers 17 residues. V shed 0 bases and J shed 7 bases, with 18 bases lying between them. Germline CDR1 reads SGHVS; CDR2 reads FNYEAQ. The CDR3 sequence: CASSLASGEWVGEKLFF. The CDR3 DNA sequence: TGTGCCAGCAGCTTAGCGTCCGGGGAATGGGTCGGTGAAAAACTGTTTTTT.

This clonotype was recorded at least ten times. V gene TRBV12-3 or TRBV12-4 combines with J gene TRBJ2-7; no clear D. The ends were cut back, 7 bases at V and 3 bases at J, with 7 bases in the middle. The CDR3 runs to 11 residues. The CDR3 DNA follows: TGTGCCAGCAATGGCGGCTACGAGCAGTACTTC. Translation gives CASNGGYEQYF.

In its sample, this clonotype was seen many times. The J gene is TRBJ2-1, the V gene TRBV12-3 or TRBV12-4; 7 bases align to TRBD2. V was clipped by 0 bases and J by 6 bases; unmatched bases: 5. CDR3 length: 15 residues. The CDR3 protein is CASSLAGLVINEQFF. Written as DNA, the CDR3 is TGTGCCAGCAGTTTAGCCGGACTAGTGATCAATGAGCAGTTCTTC.

In its sample, this clonotype was seen many times. The chain employs TRBV9 and TRBJ1-5, with D tentatively TRBD1 (5 bases). V dropped 4 bases and J dropped 0 bases, with 11 bases sitting between them. Per germline, CDR1 SGDLS and CDR2 YYNGEE. There are 15 residues in the CDR3. This CDR3 reads CASSPDGHSNQPQHF. As DNA, the CDR3 is TGTGCCAGCAGCCCGGACGGACATAGCAATCAGCCCCAGCATTTT.

V is TRBV12-3 or TRBV12-4 and J is TRBJ2-5; D is unresolved. CDR3 length: 13 amino acids. Trimming shortened V by 5 bases and J by 2 bases, and 9 bases separated the two germline ends. CDR3 loop: CASSIRDQETQYF. CDR3 sequence (DNA): TGTGCCAGCAGTATTAGGGATCAAGAGACCCAGTACTTC.

The gene calls are TRBV7-3 and TRBJ2-2; tentatively, D is TRBD1 or TRBD2 (6 bases each). The CDR3 contains 13 residues. Germline CDR1 is SGHTA and CDR2 is FQGTGA. With 10 bases removed from V and 6 bases from J, the gap between germline ends came to 15 bases. CDR3 coding DNA: TGTGCCACACTATCTAGGGGGGCCGGGGAGCTGTTTTTT. Protein sequence: CATLSRGAGELFF.

This clonotype was observed many times. This chain links TRBV20-1 with TRBJ2-1, with 10 bases that match TRBD2. Germline lookup yields CDR1 DFQATT and CDR2 SNEGSKA (reference sequence). The CDR3 length is 15 residues. Trimming cost V 0 bases and J 5 bases; bases outside gene matches: 4. The CDR3 protein is CSARDPLAGDNEQFF. CDR3 bases: TGCAGTGCTAGAGATCCGCTAGCGGGAGACAATGAGCAGTTCTTC.

The chain carries TRBV28 and TRBJ1-5, with D tentatively TRBD1 (5 bases). Per germline, CDR1 MDHEN and CDR2 SYDVKM. This CDR3 comprises 14 residues. The V end lost 8 bases, the J end lost 4 bases, and 15 bases lay between the germline ends. CDR3 region: CASGRMGGNQPQHF. CDR3 in DNA: TGTGCCAGCGGTAGGATGGGGGGGAATCAGCCCCAGCATTTT.

This chain connects TRBV27 to TRBJ2-7, with D possibly matching TRBD1 (7 bases). The V and J ends lost 3 bases and 3 bases respectively, with 12 bases between them. The CDR3 sequence is 14 residues long. CDR1 and CDR2 (germline): MNHEY, SMNVEV (reference sequence). The CDR3: CASSFQGGDYEQYF. For the CDR3, the DNA is TGTGCCAGCAGTTTTCAGGGGGGCGACTACGAGCAGTACTTC.

The chain couples TRBV20-1 to TRBJ2-5; maybe TRBD1 (5 bases). Per the germline V gene, CDR1 is DFQATT and CDR2 is SNEGSKA (reference sequence). This CDR3 has 15 amino acids. V lost 0 bases to trimming and J lost 5 bases, with 16 bases between them. The CDR3 bases are TGCAGTGCTAGAGACAGGGTGTCAGTTTGGGAGACCCAGTACTTC. It specifies CSARDRVSVWETQYF.

This clonotype was seen many times. This chain uses TRBV5-1 with TRBJ2-5; 8 nucleotides agree with TRBD1. From germline, CDR1 is SGHRS and CDR2 YFSETQ. V shed 4 bases and J 5 bases; nucleotides not matched to a gene: 10. The CDR3 totals 15 residues. The DNA for the CDR3 is TGCGCCAGCAGCCCTGGACAGGGAGCGTGGGAGACCCAGTACTTC. It yields the protein CASSPGQGAWETQYF.

This clonotype was seen only a few times. The chain joins TRBV12-3 or TRBV12-4 to TRBJ1-5; no clear D gene. CDR3 length: 13 amino acids. The V end lost 4 bases, the J end lost 5 bases, and 9 bases lay between the germline ends. The CDR3 loop is CASSSSADQPQHF. Written as DNA, the CDR3 is TGTGCCAGCAGTTCATCGGCGGATCAGCCCCAGCATTTT.

CDR3 protein: CASSSGTTTLGEQYF. As DNA, the CDR3 is TGTGCCAGCAGCTCCGGGACTACAACCCTTGGCGAGCAGTACTTC. This chain joins TRBV7-2 and TRBJ2-7; 7 bases map to TRBD2. CDR3 size: 15 residues. Losses at the gene ends were 4 bases for V and 6 bases for J; bases not matched to a gene: 12. Germline values: CDR1 SGHTA, CDR2 FQGNSA.

A few counts support this clonotype. The V and J genes are TRBV5-1 and TRBJ2-5; unclear D gene. The germline V and J ends were trimmed by 4 bases and 1 base, with 11 bases remaining between them. This CDR3 comprises 14 residues. Germline V gene data show CDR1 as SGHRS and CDR2 as YFSETQ. The CDR3 reads CASSQQRPQETQYF. CDR3 nucleotides: TGCGCCAGCAGCCAACAGAGGCCCCAAGAGACCCAGTACTTC.

In this sample, this clonotype turned up many times. This rearrangement joins TRBV12-3 or TRBV12-4 to TRBJ2-7, with 7 bases lining up with TRBD1. V lost 6 bases to trimming and J lost 4 bases; unmatched junction nucleotides: 6. This CDR3 region has 13 residues. CDR3 DNA: TGTGCCAGCAGGTCCGGGACAGATTACGAGCAGTACTTC. Its translation is CASRSGTDYEQYF.

The table lists this clonotype with a few counts. This chain uses TRBV12-3 or TRBV12-4 with TRBJ2-7, with D maybe TRBD2 (6 bases). There are 14 residues in the CDR3. Between the trimmed V and J ends, which lost 6 bases and 9 bases, there was a span of 21 bases. As DNA, the CDR3 is TGTGCCAGCAGGTTCTGGGGAGGCCTACCGGGGCAGTACTTC. Its protein product is CASRFWGGLPGQYF.